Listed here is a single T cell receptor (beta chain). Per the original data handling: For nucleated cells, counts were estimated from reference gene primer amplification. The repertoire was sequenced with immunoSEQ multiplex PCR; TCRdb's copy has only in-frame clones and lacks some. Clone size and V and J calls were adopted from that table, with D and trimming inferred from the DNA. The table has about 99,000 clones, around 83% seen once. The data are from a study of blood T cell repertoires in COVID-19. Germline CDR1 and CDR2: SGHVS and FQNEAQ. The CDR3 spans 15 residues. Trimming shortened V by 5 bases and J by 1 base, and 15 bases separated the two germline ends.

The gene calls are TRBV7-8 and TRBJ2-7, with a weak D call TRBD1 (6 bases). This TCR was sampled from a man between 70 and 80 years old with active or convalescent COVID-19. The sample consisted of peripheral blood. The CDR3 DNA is TGTGCCAGCAGCCACCAGGGGCGCCTTTCCTACGAGCAGTACTTC. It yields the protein CASSHQGRLSYEQYF.